A single T cell receptor (beta chain) is shown here with its context. The TCR beta repertoire was assessed by survey-level immunoSEQ sequencing. Repertoires were generated with immunoSEQ multiplex PCR, while TCRdb's copy carries only in-frame clones and drops some. The sample lists approximately 70,000 clones; just under 95% were seen once. The CDR3 totals 13 residues. With 9 bases clipped from V and 4 bases from J, the junction kept 7 bases outside the gene matches. Per germline, CDR1 SNHLY and CDR2 FYNNEI. The V gene is TRBV2, the J gene TRBJ1-2; the match to TRBD1 covers 8 bases. Specimen: PBMCs. The source of this sequence is a middle-aged man with rheumatoid arthritis. The CDR3 protein is CASVAGTGYGYTF. CDR3 DNA sequence: TGTGCCAGTGTCGCAGGGACAGGCTATGGCTACACCTTC.